This T cell receptor (beta chain) emerged from a study of cytomegalovirus exposure and HLA in healthy donors. Study results and limitations: TCR beta chains associated with HLA were, in a later analysis, more clonally expanded than equally common others. A later analysis found common viral pathogens apparently linked to several of the most significant clusters. Some V segments (TRBV6-2 and TRBV6-3 among them) were excluded as indistinguishable. CMV antigen specificity of three CMV-associated chains was confirmed in vitro.

Vbeta (60) and Jbeta (13) primers were used in the PCR. Repertoires were generated with immunoSEQ multiplex PCR, while TCRdb's copy carries only in-frame clones and drops some. The sample holds roughly 160,000 clones, approximately 76% seen once. For this clone: The antigen is unknown.

V lost 0 bases, J lost 7 bases, and 10 bases stayed unmatched. Germline V gene data show CDR1 as LNHNV and CDR2 as YYDKDF (reference sequence). The CDR3 contains 16 residues. The TCR originated in a man aged 55 to 70 in good health and CMV-seronegative. The sequenced sample consisted of PBMCs. The chain has TRBV15 and TRBJ1-2; 8 bases are shared with TRBD1. The CDR3 DNA sequence: TGTGCCACCAGCAGAGAGCAGGGGGCGTTTATCGGTGGCTACACCTTC. As protein: CATSREQGAFIGGYTF.